The 17 T cell receptor beta chains presented below share a single source sample, sequenced in a study of T cell responses to AZD1222 COVID-19 vaccine. The repertoire was sequenced with immunoSEQ multiplex PCR; TCRdb's copy has only in-frame clones and lacks some. In the table there are about 77,000 clones, roughly nine tenths of which are singletons. The specimen comprised peripheral blood, sampled 28 days after the second AZD1222 dose. The receptors shown here come from an adult who received the AZD1222 COVID-19 vaccine.

V gene TRBV2 combines with J gene TRBJ2-5; D possibly corresponds to TRBD1 (5 bases). Germline V gene data show CDR1 as SNHLY and CDR2 as FYNNEI. V was clipped by 8 bases and J by 4 bases, with 11 bases between them. The CDR3 has 12 amino acids. CDR3 sequence reads: CASGARRETQYF. The CDR3 nucleotides are TGTGCCAGCGGGGCACGGAGAGAGACCCAGTACTTC.

The V call is TRBV15, the J call TRBJ1-2; 7 bases match TRBD1. J was trimmed by 5 bases and V by 5 bases; bases with no gene match: 8. Germline V gene data show CDR1 as LNHNV and CDR2 as YYDKDF (reference sequence). The length of the CDR3 is 14 residues. CDR3 bases: TGTGCCACCAGCCTCGTACAGGGGCTTTATGGCTACACCTTC. As protein: CATSLVQGLYGYTF.

The rearrangement uses TRBV5-4 and TRBJ2-1; 8 bases line up with TRBD2. V shed 4 bases, J shed 7 bases, and the junction held 13 bases outside the gene matches. CDR3 length: 16 amino acids. Germline V gene data show CDR1 as SGHNT and CDR2 as YYREEE (reference sequence). CDR3 nucleotide sequence: TGTGCCAGCAGCCCCGGGGGACTAGTTTCGGCTAATGAGCAGTTCTTC. Its translation: CASSPGGLVSANEQFF.

This clone has only a few counts. The V call is TRBV7-9, the J call TRBJ1-5; no clear D gene. The CDR3 sequence is 13 residues long. Germline V CDR1 and CDR2: SEHNR, FQNEAQ (reference sequence). V gave up 5 bases and J gave up 4 bases, with 9 bases separating them. The CDR3 is CASSQTLNQPQHF. CDR3 nucleotide sequence: TGTGCCAGCAGCCAGACACTTAATCAGCCCCAGCATTTT.

CDR3 DNA: TGCGCCACCACCGGGACTAGTGGATCCTACAATGAGCAGTTCTTC. It yields the protein CATTGTSGSYNEQFF. The chain carries TRBV10-2 and TRBJ2-1; 8 bases map to TRBD2. The J segment lost 1 base and the V segment lost 10 bases, leaving 9 bases of the junction unmatched. CDR1 and CDR2 (germline): WSHSY, SAAADI. This CDR3 is built from 15 residues.

V and J are TRBV3-1 (or the pseudogene TRBV3-2) and TRBJ1-2; D is uncertain. The V gene's germline CDR1 is LGHDT and CDR2 YNNKEL (reference sequence). Trimming took off 5 bases at V and 5 bases at J, with 3 bases between the two ends. CDR3 length equals 10 residues. CDR3 bases: TGTGCCAGCAGCTCTTATGGCTACACCTTC. As protein: CASSSYGYTF.

The chain is built from TRBV7-6 and TRBJ2-1; TRBD2 aligns across 12 bases. The CDR3 loop spans 15 amino acids. Germline loops: CDR1 SGHVS, CDR2 FNYEAQ. After removal of 5 bases from V and 8 bases from J, the junction contained 7 bases not matched to a gene. CDR3: CASSLTSGSLHEQFF. The CDR3 DNA sequence: TGTGCCAGCAGCCTGACTAGCGGGAGCCTCCATGAGCAGTTCTTC.

The chain is built from TRBV21-1 and TRBJ1-2. TRBV21-1 is described as a pseudogene. The CDR3 has 17 residues. The CDR3 DNA reads as TGTGCCAGCAGCAAAGTTGGGAGGGCAGGGGCTAACTATGGCTACACCTTC. Protein: CASSKVGRAGANYGYTF.

The chain joins TRBV28 to TRBJ2-5; the match to TRBD1 covers 7 bases. V was clipped by 9 bases and J by 5 bases; unmatched bases: 12. There are 14 residues in the CDR3. Looked up from germline, CDR1 is MDHEN and CDR2 is SYDVKM. CDR3 coding DNA: TGTGCCAGTCCGGGACAGAGGGATTGGGAGACCCAGTACTTC. This translates into CASPGQRDWETQYF.

The J gene is TRBJ1-6, the V gene TRBV11-3; D uncertain. Germline V gene lookup returns CDR1 SGHNT and CDR2 YENEEA. The CDR3 is 12 residues long. V lost 4 bases, J lost 10 bases, and 8 bases lay in between. The CDR3 sequence: CASSSPTSPLHF. In DNA form, the CDR3 reads TGTGCCAGCAGCTCGCCAACCTCACCCCTCCACTTT. The whole variable domain, remainder taken from reference TRBV11-3 and TRBJ1-6, is EAGVVQSPRYKIIEKKQPVAFWCNPISGHNTLYWYLQNLGQGPELLIRYENEEAVDDSQLPKDRFSAERLKGVDSTLKIQPAELGDSAVYLCASSSPTSPLHFGNGTRLTVT.

The rearrangement uses TRBV24-1 and TRBJ1-5; 8 positions match TRBD1. Germline values: CDR1 KGHDR, CDR2 SFDVKD. With 3 bases clipped from V and 9 bases from J, the junction kept 9 bases outside the gene matches. There are 15 residues in the CDR3. CDR3 coding DNA: TGTGCCACCAGTGATCCAAGGACAGGGTCTCGGCCCCAGCATTTT. It is translated as CATSDPRTGSRPQHF.

The chain joins TRBV5-1 to TRBJ1-4, with TRBD1 identical over 8 bases. Germline values: CDR1 SGHRS, CDR2 YFSETQ. V lost 0 bases, J lost 7 bases, and 2 bases stayed unmatched. This CDR3 contains 14 residues. The CDR3 is CASSLGTGTEKLFF. The CDR3 bases are TGCGCCAGCAGCTTGGGGACAGGGACTGAAAAACTGTTTTTT. Drawing the rest from reference TRBV5-1 and TRBJ1-4, the complete variable domain is KAGVTQTPRYLIKTRGQQVTLSCSPISGHRSVSWYQQTPGQGLQFLFEYFSETQRNKGNFPGRFSGRQFSNSRSEMNVSTLELGDSALYLCASSLGTGTEKLFFGSGTQLSVL.

This chain connects TRBV7-8 to TRBJ2-7; tentatively, D is TRBD2 (6 bases). Germline V CDR1 and CDR2: SGHVS, FQNEAQ. V was trimmed by 4 bases and J by 6 bases, leaving 25 bases between them. The CDR3 length is 17 residues. The DNA of the CDR3 is TGTGCCAGCAGCTCAAACCACAGACTAGGCGTAAAGGCCGAGCAGTACTTC. It yields the protein CASSSNHRLGVKAEQYF.

The chain uses TRBV7-3 and TRBJ2-1; D not resolved. The CDR3 runs to 15 residues. Trimming left V 1 base short and J 7 bases short, with 14 bases between. CDR1 and CDR2 (germline): SGHTA, FQGTGA. As DNA, the CDR3 is TGTGCCAGCAGCTTAAGGCCGACAAACATTAATGAGCAGTTCTTC. It specifies CASSLRPTNINEQFF.

The sample holds one count of this clone. This chain connects TRBV5-4 to TRBJ1-4, with D unclear. The V gene's germline CDR1 is SGHNT and CDR2 YYREEE (reference sequence). V lost 0 bases and J lost 4, with 10 bases in between. The CDR3 sequence is 15 residues long. The chain's CDR3 is CASSLASGDNEKLFF. CDR3 DNA: TGTGCCAGCAGCTTGGCTAGTGGGGATAATGAAAAACTGTTTTTT.

In its sample, this clone was seen once. CDR3 nucleotides: TGTGCCAGCCGAATAGGGACAGCGAACACCGGGGAGCTGTTTTTT. It yields the protein CASRIGTANTGELFF. This chain joins TRBV19 and TRBJ2-2; 7 bases match TRBD1. After removal of 9 bases from V and 0 bases from J, the junction contained 7 bases not matched to a gene. Germline V gives CDR1 LNHDA, CDR2 SQIVND (reference sequence). There are 15 residues in the CDR3.

Only one count was recorded for this clone. This chain uses TRBV2 with TRBJ1-5, with a weak D call TRBD1 (5 bases). V lost 6 bases and J 0 bases, leaving 6 bases between the germline ends. CDR3 length equals 13 residues. Germline CDR1 and CDR2: SNHLY and FYNNEI. As DNA, the CDR3 is TGTGCCAGCAGGGGGGATAGCAATCAGCCCCAGCATTTT. It is translated as CASRGDSNQPQHF.